These T cell receptor beta chains were read from a single sample in a study of blood T cell repertoires in COVID-19. Clones were read by immunoSEQ multiplex PCR, and TCRdb kept only the in-frame ones, dropping some. The table has fewer than 450,000 clones, more than 75% seen once. The sequenced sample consisted of PBMCs or T cells enriched from blood (not recorded which). Receptors originate from a woman younger than 35 who had recovered from COVID-19. Each CDR3 is given with its conserved first and last residue. A D gene is named only where the DNA matches it firmly. Clone size, where shown, is once, few, many, or a class for clones that have expanded.

j_call v_call d_call clone_size cdr3_nt cdr3_aa
TRBJ2-1 TRBV19 TRBD2 . TGTGCCAGTAGTATCGTGACTAGCGGGGGAATCAATGAGCAGTTCTTC CASSIVTSGGINEQFF
TRBJ1-1 TRBV15 . . TGTGCCTCAACGGACGGGGTACTTGAAGCTTTCTTT CASTDGVLEAFF
TRBJ1-5 TRBV2 TRBD1 . TGTGCCAGCAGCGAAACAGGGGACGCCGGTCAGCCCCAGCATTTT CASSETGDAGQPQHF
TRBJ1-1 TRBV2 . . TGTGCCAGCAGGGCCAGGGGCGCGATGAACACTGAAGCTTTCTTT CASRARGAMNTEAFF
TRBJ2-2 TRBV11-3 TRBD1 . TGTGCCAGCAGCTCCAGGACAGGGGGAAGACACACCGGGGAGCTGTTTTTT CASSSRTGGRHTGELFF
TRBJ1-2 TRBV4-1 TRBD1 . TGCGCCAGCAGCCAGGAGGACAGGGGAAGTGGAGGCTACACCTTC CASSQEDRGSGGYTF
TRBJ2-5 TRBV7-3 . once TGTGCCAGCAGCCCCAGGGGCTGGGAGACCCAGTACTTC CASSPRGWETQYF
TRBJ1-1 TRBV28 TRBD1 . TGTGCCAGCAGTTCGGGACAGGGGACTTACACTGAAGCTTTCTTT CASSSGQGTYTEAFF
TRBJ2-5 TRBV11-2 . . TGTGCCAGCAGCTCCAAAGTCAGACAGCAAGAGACCCAGTACTTC CASSSKVRQQETQYF
TRBJ1-4 TRBV19 TRBD1 . TGTGCCAGTAGTACACCTGGGGACAGGACTAATGAAAAACTGTTTTTT CASSTPGDRTNEKLFF
TRBJ1-5 TRBV4-2 . . TGTGCCAGCAGCCAAGAACAGGGAGCGCATCAGCCCCAGCATTTT CASSQEQGAHQPQHF
TRBJ2-7 TRBV7-8 TRBD2 . TGTGCCAGCAGCTTTAGCGGGGGGGGCTCCTACGAGCAGTACTTC CASSFSGGGSYEQYF
TRBJ1-5 TRBV6-6 TRBD1 . TGTGCCAGCAGTTCTCCGGGGACAGGGAGCCAGCCCCAGCATTTT CASSSPGTGSQPQHF
TRBJ1-3 TRBV7-6 . once TGTGCCAGCAGCCCCCTACTCGGAGACACCATATATTTT CASSPLLGDTIYF
TRBJ1-2 TRBV28 . . TGTGCCAGCAGTCCCCCCGCCAGGGCGGGGGCAAACTATGGCTACACCTTC CASSPPARAGANYGYTF
TRBJ1-6 TRBV7-9 . . TGTGCCACGGGGAGCTCCTATAATTCACCCCTCCACTTT CATGSSYNSPLHF
TRBJ2-1 TRBV24-1 TRBD2 . TGTGCCACCGGGAAGGCGGGGGGTACCTACAATGAGCAGTTCTTC CATGKAGGTYNEQFF
TRBJ1-2 TRBV13 . . TGTGCCAGCAGCTCCGGGTCCTATGGCTACACCTTC CASSSGSYGYTF
TRBJ2-7 TRBV7-9 . . TGTGCCAGCAGCTTGGGCCCTACGGCCTACGAGCAGTACTTC CASSLGPTAYEQYF
TRBJ1-6 TRBV2 . . TGTGCCAGCAGTTTGAGGACAGCTGATTCACCCCTCCACTTT CASSLRTADSPLHF
TRBJ1-1 TRBV4-1 . . TGCGCCAGCAGCCAAGATCCCCAGGGGCTCGGTGAAGCTTTCTTT CASSQDPQGLGEAFF
TRBJ1-5 TRBV7-2 TRBD1 . TGTGCCAGCAGCTCCCAACCCGACAGGGGAGGGAATCAGCCCCAGCATTTT CASSSQPDRGGNQPQHF
TRBJ2-7 TRBV19 TRBD2 . TGTGCCAGTAGTGTCACTAGCGGGGGGGCGCGGGAGCAGTACTTC CASSVTSGGAREQYF
TRBJ1-2 TRBV6-5 TRBD1 . TGTGCCAGCATTCCTCGGGACAGGGGACTCTATGGCTACACCTTC CASIPRDRGLYGYTF
TRBJ1-4 TRBV7-7 TRBD1 . TGTGCTAGCAGCTTAGGCCCCCGGACAGGGTCTAATGAAAAACTGTTTTTT CASSLGPRTGSNEKLFF
TRBJ2-6 TRBV7-9 . . TGTGCCAGCAGCTTAGGGGCCAGGGGCGCTGGGGCCAACGTCCTGACTTTC CASSLGARGAGANVLTF
TRBJ2-1 TRBV9 TRBD2 . TGTGCCAGCAGCGTAGAACTAGCGGTACATGAGCAGTTCTTC CASSVELAVHEQFF
TRBJ1-2 TRBV6-2/TRBV6-3 TRBD1 . TGTGCCAGCAGTTACCCGGGACAGAGCTATGGCTACACCTTC CASSYPGQSYGYTF
TRBJ1-6 TRBV10-2 . . TGCGCCAGCAGTGACCATCTAGGGGTCCCCCTGTCACCCCTCCACTTT CASSDHLGVPLSPLHF
TRBJ2-1 TRBV19 . . TGTGCCAGTAGTACACGACTGTACAATGAGCAGTTCTTC CASSTRLYNEQFF
TRBJ2-3 TRBV30 . . TGTGCCTGGAGTGTAACAGGGGGGGGCACAGATACGCAGTATTTT CAWSVTGGGTDTQYF
TRBJ1-6 TRBV9 . . TGTGCCAGCAGCGTAGCCGGGGATTCACCCCTCCACTTT CASSVAGDSPLHF
TRBJ1-4 TRBV2 TRBD1 . TGTGCCAGCAGGTCAGGACAGGTTAATGAAAAACTGTTTTTT CASRSGQVNEKLFF
TRBJ2-3 TRBV3-1/TRBV3-2 TRBD1 once TGTGCCAGCAGACGACAGGGGGCCACAGATACGCAGTATTTT CASRRQGATDTQYF
TRBJ1-6 TRBV4-1 . . TGCGCCAGCAGCCAAGGGTGGCAGGAAAGATCACCCCTCCACTTT CASSQGWQERSPLHF